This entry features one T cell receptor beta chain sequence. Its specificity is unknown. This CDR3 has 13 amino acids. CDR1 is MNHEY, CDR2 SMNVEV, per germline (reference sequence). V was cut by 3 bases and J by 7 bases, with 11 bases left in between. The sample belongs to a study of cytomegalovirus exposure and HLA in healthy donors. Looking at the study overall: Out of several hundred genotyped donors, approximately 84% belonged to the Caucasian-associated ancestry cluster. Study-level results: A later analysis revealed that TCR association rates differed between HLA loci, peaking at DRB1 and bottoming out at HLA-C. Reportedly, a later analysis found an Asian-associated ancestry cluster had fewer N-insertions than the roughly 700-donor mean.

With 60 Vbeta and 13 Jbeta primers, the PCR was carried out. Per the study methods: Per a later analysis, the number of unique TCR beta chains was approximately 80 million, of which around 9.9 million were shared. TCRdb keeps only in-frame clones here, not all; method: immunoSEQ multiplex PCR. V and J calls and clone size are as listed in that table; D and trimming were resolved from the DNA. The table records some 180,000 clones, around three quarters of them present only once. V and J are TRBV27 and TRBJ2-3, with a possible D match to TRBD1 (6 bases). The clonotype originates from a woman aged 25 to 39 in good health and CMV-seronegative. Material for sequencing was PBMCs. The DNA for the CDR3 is TGTGCCAGCAGTTTTGTTGGGGGCCATACGCAGTATTTT. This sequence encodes CASSFVGGHTQYF.